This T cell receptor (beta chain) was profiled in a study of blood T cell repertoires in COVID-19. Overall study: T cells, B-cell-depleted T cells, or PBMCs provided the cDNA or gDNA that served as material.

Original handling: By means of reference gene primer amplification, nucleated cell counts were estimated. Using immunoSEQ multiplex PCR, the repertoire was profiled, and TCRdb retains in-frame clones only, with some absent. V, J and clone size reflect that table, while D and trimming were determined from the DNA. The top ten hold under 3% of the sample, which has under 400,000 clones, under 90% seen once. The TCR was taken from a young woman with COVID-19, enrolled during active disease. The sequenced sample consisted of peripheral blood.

CDR3 loop: CATSDGGQPSGWGHNEQFF. CDR3 DNA: TGTGCCACCAGTGACGGGGGACAGCCTAGCGGGTGGGGACACAATGAGCAGTTCTTC. This chain uses TRBV24-1 with TRBJ2-1; weak D call: TRBD2 (8 bases). Germline V gene sequence: CDR1 KGHDR, CDR2 SFDVKD. Trimming shortened V by 4 bases and J by 5 bases, and 26 bases separated the two germline ends. The CDR3 consists of 19 residues.